Described below is a single T cell receptor beta chain sequence and its context. Its antigen is undetermined. Other DNA sequences in this specimen translate into the identical CDR3. The CDR3 has 12 amino acids. V was clipped by 5 bases and J by 0 bases, with 3 bases between them. Germline V lookup: CDR1 SNHLY, CDR2 FYNNEI. These data belong to a study of shared clonotypes between healthy human individuals. Study-level background: Researchers drew samples from two women and three men aged 18 to 49. Study outcomes and limitations: Clonotypes not shared had lower generation probabilities than those common to all four donors. Rarefaction curves obtained for sorted subsets showed sequencing incomplete despite large depth. Sharing of clonotypes among donors was expected to vary with sequencing depth.

Method: immunoSEQ multiplex PCR; TCRdb's copy keeps in-frame clones and lacks some. This table has roughly 2.5 million clones, just over 90% appearing once. The chain carries TRBV2 and TRBJ2-3, with D unresolved. The clonotype originates from a man between 18 and 35 years old in good health. Sequenced sample: naive CD4+ T cells sorted from blood. Specified subset: CD45RA+ positively selected. CDR3 residues: CASSPSTDTQYF. The CDR3 DNA is TGTGCCAGCAGTCCAAGCACAGATACGCAGTATTTT.